This T cell receptor (beta chain) was identified in a study of T cells after yellow fever vaccination. Whole-study context: Each low-cell-number fraction was prepared by means of SMART-Seq v4 Ultra Low Input. Study observations and caveats: Researchers cautioned that FACS-sorted repertoires could harbor abundant clonotypes contaminating from the bulk population. Reappearance after the booster was seen for most primary-vaccination clones, at 95% to 97% CD4 and about 90% CD8.

Germline CDR1 LNHDA, CDR2 SQIVND (reference sequence). This CDR3 has 15 amino acids. The trim removed 6 bases at V and 2 bases at J, leaving 7 bases unmatched. Synthesis of TCR cDNA relied on 5'RACE template switching, which attached a universal primer site and UMIs. TCRdb re-called the 5' RACE reads through MiXCR, storing one row per CDR3 protein. The sample consists of under 600,000 distinct CDR3 sequences, roughly 22% of them appearing once. This clonotype was observed a few times. As yet, its antigen is unknown. This specimen consisted of PBMCs, obtained less than 25 days after the first yellow fever vaccination. This TCR was recovered from a man aged 18-30 years who received the YFV17D yellow fever vaccine. The rearrangement links TRBV19 to TRBJ1-2, with TRBD1 matching 9 bases. In nucleotides, the CDR3 is TGTGCCAGTAGACTCGGACAGGGGTCGAACTATGGCTACACCTTC. It is translated as CASRLGQGSNYGYTF.